This paragraph covers one T cell receptor (beta chain) sequence. The sample comes from a study of shared clonotypes between healthy human individuals. The protocol was immunoSEQ multiplex PCR, while the TCRdb copy is restricted to in-frame clones and leaves out a portion. The sample holds 2 million to 3 million clones; 90% to 95% are singletons and the top ten take roughly 0.39%. This CDR3 region has 13 residues. V lost 2 bases and J 8 bases, leaving 10 bases between the germline ends. Germline V lookup: CDR1 MNHEY, CDR2 SMNVEV (reference sequence). This chain uses TRBV27 with TRBJ2-4; a possible D gene is TRBD1 (5 bases). The sequencing input was naive CD4+ T cells from PBMCs. Regarding subset: CD45RA+ positively selected. The clonotype originates from a man between 18 and 35 years old in good health. Some clones in this sample may be carry-over from other donors' samples. The CDR3 DNA is TGTGCCAGCAGTTTACAAGTAGGGGACATTCAGTACTTC. It encodes CASSLQVGDIQYF.